This entry concerns a single T cell receptor (beta chain). Clones were read by immunoSEQ multiplex PCR, and TCRdb kept only the in-frame ones, dropping some. The sample lists about 160,000 clones, about nine tenths seen once, with about 1.6% in the top ten. The sample belongs to a study of T cell responses to AZD1222 COVID-19 vaccine. The specimen comprised peripheral blood, sampled on day 0 of AZD1222 vaccination. The sequence was collected from an adult in good health.

The DNA for the CDR3 is TGCGCCAGCAGCCGGGACGTCGGGATGGGTTCCTATGGCTACACCTTC. Protein product: CASSRDVGMGSYGYTF. V and J are TRBV5-1 and TRBJ1-2; TRBD1 is a possible D gene (5 bases). This CDR3 is built from 16 residues. Trimming removed 4 bases from V and 4 bases from J, with 20 bases in between. Germline-derived CDR1 and CDR2 are SGHRS and YFSETQ.